This T cell receptor (beta chain) was sequenced for a study of blood T cell repertoires in COVID-19. At the level of the study: Spain, Italy and the United States supplied samples that represented acute and convalescent COVID-19. PBMCs, B-cell-depleted T cells, or T cells provided the cDNA or gDNA that made up the material.

Cohort allocation depended upon clinical history that participants reported. Germline CDR1 and CDR2: MNHEY and SVGAGI. The CDR3 runs 13 residues. The protocol was immunoSEQ multiplex PCR, while the TCRdb copy is restricted to in-frame clones and leaves out a portion. Of about 280,000 clones in the sample, roughly 85% are singletons; the top ten hold 5%. The receptor was isolated from a man aged 35 to 55 who had been exposed to COVID-19. The sequenced material came from PBMCs or T cells enriched from blood (not recorded which). The chain carries TRBV6-5 and TRBJ2-7; D uncertain. CDR3 nucleotide sequence: TGTGCTTCAGCAGCGTCGGCGGTCTACGAGCAGTACTTC. Translated: CASAASAVYEQYF.